This is a list of T cell receptor beta chains from one sample in a study of beta chain features in type 1 diabetes. Sequencing used immunoSEQ multiplex PCR; TCRdb keeps in-frame clones, though not all of them. The sample holds around 500,000 clones, roughly 11% seen once. The sequenced sample was naive CD4+ T cells from blood. The receptors were sampled from a woman aged 18-29 years in good health. CDR3s include the opening cysteine and the closing phenylalanine or tryptophan.

V	J	length	CDR3
TRBV14	TRBJ2-6	17	CASSPGGGVVGANVLTF
TRBV7-8	TRBJ1-5	14	CASSLVHSNQPQHF
TRBV7-3	TRBJ2-5	13	CASSLDSGPTQYF
TRBV15	TRBJ2-5	14	CATSRDRGEETQYF
TRBV5-1	TRBJ2-2	13	CASRRDPTGELFF
TRBV4-2	TRBJ2-5	15	CASSPSSGALETQYF
TRBV2	TRBJ2-7	11	CASSTGGEQYF
TRBV7-9	TRBJ1-1	14	CASSLVGGTTEAFF
TRBV7-9	TRBJ2-6	14	CASSLGAGANVLTF
TRBV7-3	TRBJ2-1	12	CASSLPGNEQFF
TRBV29-1	TRBJ1-2	13	CSAQDRGVYGYTF
TRBV7-3	TRBJ2-5	14	CASSFFGSKETQYF
TRBV9	TRBJ1-2	15	CASTRGTAANYGYTF
TRBV19	TRBJ2-6	15	CASSWQGSGANVLTF
TRBV5-1	TRBJ2-1	15	CASGWGLAASREQFF
TRBV18	TRBJ1-5	14	CASSPASSNQPQHF
TRBV5-4	TRBJ2-1	13	CASSGDPRVEQFF
TRBV7-2	TRBJ2-7	17	CASSLMIRAGGAYEQYF
TRBV18	TRBJ1-3	14	CASSEQASGNTIYF
TRBV2	TRBJ1-6	13	CASRSRGGSPLHF
TRBV25-1	TRBJ1-2	13	CASSEVANYGYTF
TRBV6-5	TRBJ1-2	13	CASSPRVTEGYTF